This T cell receptor (beta chain) was identified in a study of blood T cell repertoires in COVID-19. Across the whole study: Acute-phase and convalescent COVID-19 samples originated in the United States, Italy and Spain.

Per the study methods: Amplification from reference gene primers served as the basis for estimated nucleated cell counts. Only in-frame clones appear in the TCRdb table, and some are missing; sequencing was by immunoSEQ multiplex PCR. Clone size and V and J calls were adopted from that table, with D and trimming inferred from the DNA. Of 50,000 to 70,000 clones in the sample, just under 90% were seen once. The ends lost 6 bases at V and 4 bases at J; junction bases unmatched: 6. CDR1 and CDR2 (germline): MNHEY, SMNVEV (reference sequence). The CDR3 contains 15 residues. Sample: peripheral blood. The clonotype originates from a human donor with active COVID-19. The donor label of this sample is uncertain. The V and J genes are TRBV27 and TRBJ2-1; TRBD2 aligns across 10 bases. Here the CDR3 reads CASRSKREGYNEQFF. DNA of the CDR3: TGTGCCAGCAGGTCGAAGCGGGAGGGGTACAATGAGCAGTTCTTC.